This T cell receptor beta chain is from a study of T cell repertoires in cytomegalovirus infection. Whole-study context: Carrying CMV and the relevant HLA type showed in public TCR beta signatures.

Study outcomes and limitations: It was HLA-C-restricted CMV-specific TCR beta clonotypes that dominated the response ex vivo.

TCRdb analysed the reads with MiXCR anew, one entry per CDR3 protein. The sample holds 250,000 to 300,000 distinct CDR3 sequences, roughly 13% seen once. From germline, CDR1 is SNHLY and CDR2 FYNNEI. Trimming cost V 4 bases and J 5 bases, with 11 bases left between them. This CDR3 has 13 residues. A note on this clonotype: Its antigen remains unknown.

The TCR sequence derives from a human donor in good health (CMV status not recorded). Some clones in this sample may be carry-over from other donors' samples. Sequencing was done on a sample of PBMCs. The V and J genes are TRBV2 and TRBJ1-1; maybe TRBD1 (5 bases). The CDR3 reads CASSGTLATEAFF. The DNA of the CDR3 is TGTGCCAGCAGTGGGACATTGGCTACTGAAGCTTTCTTT. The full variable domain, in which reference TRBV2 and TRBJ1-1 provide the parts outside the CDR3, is EPEVTQTPSHQVTQMGQEVILRCVPISNHLYFYWYRQILGQKVEFLVSFYNNEISEKSEIFDDQFSVERPDGSNFTLKIRSTKLEDSAMYFCASSGTLATEAFFGQGTRLTVV.